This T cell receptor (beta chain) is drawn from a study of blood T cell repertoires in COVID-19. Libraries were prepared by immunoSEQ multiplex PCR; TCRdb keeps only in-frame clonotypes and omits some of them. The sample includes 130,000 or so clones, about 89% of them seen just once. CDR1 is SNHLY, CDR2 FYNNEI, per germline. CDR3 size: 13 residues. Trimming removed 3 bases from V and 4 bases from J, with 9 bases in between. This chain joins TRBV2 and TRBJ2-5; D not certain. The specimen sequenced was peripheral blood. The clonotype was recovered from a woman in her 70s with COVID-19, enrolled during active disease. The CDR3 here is CASSDPSGETQYF. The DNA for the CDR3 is TGTGCCAGCAGTGACCCTAGTGGAGAGACCCAGTACTTC.